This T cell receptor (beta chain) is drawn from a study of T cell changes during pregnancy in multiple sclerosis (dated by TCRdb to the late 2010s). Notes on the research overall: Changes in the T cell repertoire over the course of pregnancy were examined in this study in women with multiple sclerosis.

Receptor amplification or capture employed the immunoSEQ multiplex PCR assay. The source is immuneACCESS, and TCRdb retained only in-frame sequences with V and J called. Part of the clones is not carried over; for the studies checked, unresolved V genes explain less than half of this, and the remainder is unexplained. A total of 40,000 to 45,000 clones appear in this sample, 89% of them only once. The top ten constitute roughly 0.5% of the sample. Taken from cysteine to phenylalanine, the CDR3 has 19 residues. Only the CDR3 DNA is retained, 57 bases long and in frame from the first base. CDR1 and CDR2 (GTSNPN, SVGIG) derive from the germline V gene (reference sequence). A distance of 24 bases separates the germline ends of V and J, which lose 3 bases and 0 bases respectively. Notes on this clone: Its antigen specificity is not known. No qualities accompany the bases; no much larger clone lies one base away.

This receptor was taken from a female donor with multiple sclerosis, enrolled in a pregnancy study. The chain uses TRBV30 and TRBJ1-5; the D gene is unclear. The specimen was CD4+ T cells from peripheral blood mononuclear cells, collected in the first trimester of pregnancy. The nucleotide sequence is TGTGCCTGGAGCCGAAGTGGGAGTGGGCCGCCCTATAGCAATCAGCCCCAGCATTTT. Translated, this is CAWSRSGSGPPYSNQPQHF. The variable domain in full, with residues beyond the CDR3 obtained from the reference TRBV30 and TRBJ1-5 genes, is SQTIHQWPATLVQPVGSPLSLECTVEGTSNPNLYWYRQAAGRGLQLLFYSVGIGQISSEVPQNLSASRPQDRQFILSSKKLLLSDSGFYLCAWSRSGSGPPYSNQPQHFGDGTRLSIL.